Listed below are T cell receptor beta chains from one sample, sequenced in a study of molecular identifiers for immune sequencing clone quantification. One entry per CDR3 protein results from TCRdb running MiXCR on the PCR reads. The sample lists over 600,000 distinct CDR3 sequences; just under 20% were seen once. Sequenced material: naive CD8+ T cells from blood, with Jurkat cell RNA spiked in. These receptors all come from a human donor in good health. Some libraries in this study had Jurkat cell RNA spiked in. Both conserved end residues are part of each CDR3. The order of the fields is clone size, J gene, V gene, D gene, CDR3 DNA, CDR3 protein. A D gene is named only where the DNA matches it firmly. Clone size is shown for a subset of rows, as once, few, many or a class of expanded clone.

>many|TRBJ2-7|TRBV20-1|NA
TGCAGGGCCCGGGACTCCCGGAGGGACGAGCAGTACTTC
CRARDSRRDEQYF
>many|TRBJ2-1|TRBV11-3|NA
TGTGCCAGCAGCTTAAGGGACCGTTACAATGAGCAGTTCTTC
CASSLRDRYNEQFF
>many|TRBJ2-7|TRBV5-1|NA
TGCGCCAGCAGCTTATGGCAGGGGTCCTACGAGCAGTACTTC
CASSLWQGSYEQYF
>many|TRBJ2-2|TRBV29-1|NA
TGCAGCGTTGTTGGTTCCCCCGGGGAGCTGTTTTTT
CSVVGSPGELFF
>many|TRBJ2-7|TRBV29-1|TRBD1
TGCAGCGTTGTAGGACAGGGGCAGTCCTACGAGCAGTACTTC
CSVVGQGQSYEQYF
>NA|TRBJ2-7|TRBV19|NA
TGTGCCAGTAGTATATTTGGGGTCCACGAGCAGTACTTC
CASSIFGVHEQYF
>many|TRBJ2-5|TRBV27|NA
TGTGCCAGCAGTTTATCTTCTATCGTCCAAGAGACCCAGTACTTC
CASSLSSIVQETQYF
>many|TRBJ2-7|TRBV6-1|TRBD1
TGTGCCAGCAGTGCGGGACAGAACTATTACGAGCAGTACTTC
CASSAGQNYYEQYF
>many|TRBJ2-7|TRBV19|TRBD1
TGTGCCAGTAGTACTCGGACAGGTATCTACGAGCAGTACTTC
CASSTRTGIYEQYF
>many|TRBJ2-7|TRBV4-3|NA
TGCGCCAGCAGCCAAGAGACCCACGGTACCTACGAGCAGTACTTC
CASSQETHGTYEQYF
>many|TRBJ2-3|TRBV29-1|NA
TGCAGCACGGAGGGGTTCGGCACAGATACGCAGTATTTT
CSTEGFGTDTQYF
>many|TRBJ2-5|TRBV12-3/TRBV12-4|TRBD1
TGTGCCAGCAGTTTTTGGACAGGGGAGACCCAGTACTTC
CASSFWTGETQYF
>few|TRBJ2-5|TRBV19|NA
TGTGCCAGTAGTATAGAAGGGGGGCAAGAGACCCAGTACTTC
CASSIEGGQETQYF
>many|TRBJ1-5|TRBV30|NA
TGTGCCTGGAGTCTCGGACTGGGGAGTCAGCCCCAGCATTTT
CAWSLGLGSQPQHF
>many|TRBJ2-4|TRBV29-1|NA
TGCAGCGTTGAAGATCAGGGGATTCAGTACTTC
CSVEDQGIQYF